The 17 T cell receptor beta chains presented below share a single source sample, sequenced in a study of blood T cell repertoires in COVID-19. Generated by immunoSEQ multiplex PCR, the TCRdb table keeps only in-frame clones and is missing some. The data contain over 75,000 clones, 70% to 90% of them singletons. The sample consisted of peripheral blood. The source is a human donor with COVID-19, enrolled during active disease. The donor label of this sample is uncertain.

The rearrangement links TRBV5-1 to TRBJ2-1, with 11 positions matching TRBD2. CDR3 length: 17 amino acids. V lost 3 bases to trimming and J lost 5 bases; unmatched junction nucleotides: 10. From germline, CDR1 is SGHRS and CDR2 YFSETQ. The CDR3 DNA is TGCGCCAGCAGCTCGGGACTAGCGGAACGAGGCAACAATGAGCAGTTCTTC. This sequence encodes CASSSGLAERGNNEQFF.

This clone was counted between two and nine times. The chain recombines TRBV6-5 with TRBJ1-5; 10 positions match TRBD1. The CDR3 runs to 15 residues. In germline, CDR1 is MNHEY, CDR2 SVGAGI. After removal of 7 bases from V and 5 bases from J, the junction contained 8 bases not matched to a gene. CDR3 amino acids: CASILAGTGDQPQHF. CDR3 sequence (DNA): TGTGCCAGCATTCTTGCCGGGACAGGGGATCAGCCCCAGCATTTT.

The chain links TRBV5-1 to TRBJ2-3; TRBD2 might be the D (5 bases). Germline assignment: CDR1 SGHRS and CDR2 YFSETQ. This CDR3 region has 15 residues. Trimming removed 1 base at V and 0 bases at J, with 9 bases between. In DNA, the CDR3 is TGCGCCAGCAGCTTGTTAGGACTGAGCACAGATACGCAGTATTTT. Encoded protein: CASSLLGLSTDTQYF.

The chain combines TRBV2 with TRBJ2-3, with TRBD2 matching 8 bases. CDR3 length equals 15 residues. Unmatched junction bases numbered 8, after V lost 6 bases and J lost 3 bases. The V gene's germline CDR1 is SNHLY and CDR2 FYNNEI. The CDR3 DNA sequence: TGTGCCAGCAGGCGGGGGGCCCAGGGAACAGATACGCAGTATTTT. Amino acids: CASRRGAQGTDTQYF.

The genes are TRBV4-1 and TRBJ1-1; 7 positions match TRBD1. Germline trimming cut 4 bases from V and 4 bases from J; bases unmatched to any gene: 9. Germline V gives CDR1 MGHRA, CDR2 YSYEKL. This CDR3 comprises 15 residues. The CDR3 DNA follows: TGCGCCAGCAGCCCTCCCGACAGGGTCGGCACTGAAGCTTTCTTT. It translates to CASSPPDRVGTEAFF.

The chain carries TRBV5-1 and TRBJ2-5; TRBD2 matches at 9 bases. This CDR3 is built from 15 residues. Germline loops: CDR1 SGHRS, CDR2 YFSETQ. Trimming cost V 0 bases and J 3 bases; bases outside gene matches: 3. In DNA form, the CDR3 reads TGCGCCAGCAGCTTGGTAGCGGGGGTCGAAGAGACCCAGTACTTC. Protein sequence: CASSLVAGVEETQYF.

This clone was picked up a small number of times. V and J are TRBV19 and TRBJ1-6; D not certain. Germline V gene sequence: CDR1 LNHDA, CDR2 SQIVND (reference sequence). The CDR3 is 14 amino acids. The ends were cut back, 3 bases at V and 7 bases at J, with 10 bases in the middle. CDR3 region: CASSMGVLNSPLHF. CDR3 bases: TGTGCCAGTAGTATGGGAGTTTTAAATTCACCCCTCCACTTT. The full variable domain, completed using reference TRBV19 and TRBJ1-6, is DGGITQSPKYLFRKEGQNVTLSCEQNLNHDAMYWYRQDPGQGLRLIYYSQIVNDFQKGDIAEGYSVSREKKESFPLTVTSAQKNPTAFYLCASSMGVLNSPLHFGNGTRLTVT.

V and J are TRBV7-2 and TRBJ2-7; maybe TRBD2 (7 bases). CDR1 and CDR2 (germline): SGHTA, FQGNSA. CDR3 size: 15 residues. With 5 bases removed from V and 3 bases from J, the gap between germline ends came to 17 bases. The CDR3 spells CASSALAGAVYEQYF. In DNA, the CDR3 is TGTGCCAGCAGCGCGCTCGCGGGGGCTGTCTACGAGCAGTACTTC.

V and J are TRBV7-3 and TRBJ2-1, with TRBD2 matching over 13 bases. The CDR3 is made up of 15 amino acids. V trimming: 5 bases; J trimming: 4 bases; junction bases outside the gene matches: 2. CDR1 is SGHTA and CDR2 is FQGTGA in the germline V gene. CDR3 sequence (DNA): TGTGCCAGCAGCCTGGGACTAGCGGGATACAATGAGCAGTTCTTC. Amino acid sequence: CASSLGLAGYNEQFF.

Only one count was recorded for this clone. V usage is TRBV18 and J usage is TRBJ2-6, with 8 positions matching TRBD2. V lost 3 bases, J lost 2 bases, and 12 bases stayed unmatched. CDR1 KGHSH and CDR2 LQKENI come from the germline V gene. The CDR3 contains 19 residues. CDR3 loop: CASSPYRGVSGAGANVLTF. The CDR3 nucleotides are TGTGCCAGCTCACCCTATCGAGGGGTTAGCGGGGCTGGGGCCAACGTCCTGACTTTC.

The chain carries TRBV3-1 (or the pseudogene TRBV3-2) and TRBJ1-6; possibly TRBD1 for D (6 bases). This CDR3 is 18 amino acids long. CDR1 is LGHDT, CDR2 YNNKEL, per germline (reference sequence). V was clipped by 1 base and J by 0 bases, with 13 bases between them. The CDR3 nucleotides are TGTGCCAGCAGCCAAGCAGGGGCAGGAGGCTCCTATAATTCACCCCTCCACTTT. This translates into CASSQAGAGGSYNSPLHF.

This chain connects TRBV28 to TRBJ2-7; weak D call: TRBD2 (5 bases). Germline CDR1 reads MDHEN; CDR2 reads SYDVKM. The V and J ends lost 10 bases and 5 bases respectively, with 15 bases between them. The length of the CDR3 is 12 residues. CDR3 sequence (DNA): TGTGCCACCGAAGGCGGGTCCCACGAGCAGTACTTC. Protein: CATEGGSHEQYF.

The chain uses TRBV7-9 and TRBJ2-6; D is undetermined. The germline V gene encodes CDR1 SEHNR and CDR2 FQNEAQ (reference sequence). The CDR3 spans 15 residues. The V gene lost 1 base and the J gene lost 4 bases, with 8 bases spanning the gap. In DNA, the CDR3 is TGTGCCAGCAGCTTAGGGGCTCCAGGGGCCAACGTCCTGACTTTC. Encoded protein: CASSLGAPGANVLTF.

The chain uses TRBV2 and TRBJ2-2, with D possibly TRBD2 on 5 matching bases. Trimming pared 8 bases from V and 0 bases from J, leaving 13 bases between. Germline V gives CDR1 SNHLY, CDR2 FYNNEI. This CDR3 has 15 residues. The DNA for the CDR3 is TGTGCCAGCCACGTTAGCGCGTCGAACACCGGGGAGCTGTTTTTT. Residues: CASHVSASNTGELFF.

This chain links TRBV27 with TRBJ2-4, with D uncertain. Trimming took off 4 bases at V and 8 bases at J, with 18 bases between the two ends. The germline V gene has CDR1 MNHEY and CDR2 SMNVEV (reference sequence). This CDR3 has 15 amino acids. CDR3: CASSSLSGGGDIQYF. The CDR3 DNA follows: TGTGCCAGCAGTTCCTTGTCCGGCGGCGGTGACATTCAGTACTTC.

DNA for the CDR3: TGTGCCAGCAGCCGGGGAGTAGCAGATACGCAGTATTTT. It yields the protein CASSRGVADTQYF. The chain employs TRBV5-4 and TRBJ2-3; perhaps TRBD2 as D (5 bases). Germline V gene sequence: CDR1 SGHNT, CDR2 YYREEE (reference sequence). The length of the CDR3 is 13 residues. Between the trimmed V and J ends, which lost 4 bases and 4 bases, there was a span of 10 bases.

This rearrangement joins TRBV19 to TRBJ1-1; TRBD1 is a possible D gene (5 bases). The V end was cut by 6 bases, the J end by 1 base, with 12 bases between. CDR1 is LNHDA and CDR2 is SQIVND in the germline V gene (reference sequence). The CDR3 runs 14 residues. The chain's CDR3 is CASRINDRNTEAFF. DNA of the CDR3: TGTGCCAGTAGGATAAACGACAGGAACACTGAAGCTTTCTTT.